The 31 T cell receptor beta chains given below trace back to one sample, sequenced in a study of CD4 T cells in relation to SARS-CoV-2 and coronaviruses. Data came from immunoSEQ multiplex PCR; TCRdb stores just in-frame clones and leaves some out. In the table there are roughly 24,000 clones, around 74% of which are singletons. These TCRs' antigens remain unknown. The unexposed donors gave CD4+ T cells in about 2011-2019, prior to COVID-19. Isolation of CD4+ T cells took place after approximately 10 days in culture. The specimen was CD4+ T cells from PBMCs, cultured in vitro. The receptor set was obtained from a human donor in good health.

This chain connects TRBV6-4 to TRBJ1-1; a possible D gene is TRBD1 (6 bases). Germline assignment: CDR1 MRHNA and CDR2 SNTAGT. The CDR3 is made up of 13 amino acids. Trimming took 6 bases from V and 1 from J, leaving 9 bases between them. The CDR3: CASRARGNTEAFF. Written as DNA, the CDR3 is TGTGCCAGCAGGGCCAGGGGGAACACTGAAGCTTTCTTT.

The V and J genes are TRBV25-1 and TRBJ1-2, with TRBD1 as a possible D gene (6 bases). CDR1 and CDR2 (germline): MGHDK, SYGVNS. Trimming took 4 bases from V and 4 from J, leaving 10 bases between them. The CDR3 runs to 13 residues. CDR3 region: CASSGGGGYGYTF. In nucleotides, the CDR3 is TGTGCCAGCAGTGGTGGGGGCGGCTATGGCTACACCTTC.

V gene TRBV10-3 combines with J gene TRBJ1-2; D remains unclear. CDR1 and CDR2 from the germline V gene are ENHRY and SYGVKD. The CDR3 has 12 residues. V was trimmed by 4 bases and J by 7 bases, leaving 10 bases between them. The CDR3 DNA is TGTGCCATCAGTGGTGAAGGAGGTGGCTACACCTTC. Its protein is CAISGEGGGYTF.

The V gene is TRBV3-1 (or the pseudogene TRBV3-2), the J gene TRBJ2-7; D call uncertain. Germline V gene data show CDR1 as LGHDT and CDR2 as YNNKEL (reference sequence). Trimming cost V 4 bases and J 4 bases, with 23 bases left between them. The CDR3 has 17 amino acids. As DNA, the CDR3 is TGTGCCAGCAGCCCGATAAAAGGACCAGAGGCCGGATACGAGCAGTACTTC. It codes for CASSPIKGPEAGYEQYF.

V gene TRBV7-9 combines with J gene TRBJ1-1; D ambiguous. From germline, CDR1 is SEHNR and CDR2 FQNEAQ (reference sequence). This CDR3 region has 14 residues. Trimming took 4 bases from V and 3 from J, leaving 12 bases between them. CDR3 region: CASSSPAPYTEAFF. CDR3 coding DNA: TGTGCCAGCAGCTCACCTGCCCCATACACTGAAGCTTTCTTT.

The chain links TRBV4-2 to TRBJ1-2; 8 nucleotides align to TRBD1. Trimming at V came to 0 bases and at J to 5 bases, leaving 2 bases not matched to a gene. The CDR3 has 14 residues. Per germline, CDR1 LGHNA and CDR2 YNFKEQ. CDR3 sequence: CASSQDRGRYGYTF. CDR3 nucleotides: TGTGCCAGCAGCCAAGACAGGGGGCGGTATGGCTACACCTTC.

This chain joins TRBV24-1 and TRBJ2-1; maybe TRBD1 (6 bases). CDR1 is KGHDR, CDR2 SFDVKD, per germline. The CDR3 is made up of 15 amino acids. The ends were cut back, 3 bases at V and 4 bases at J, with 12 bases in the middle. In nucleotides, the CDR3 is TGTGCCACCAGTGATCAGGACAGAGAGTACAATGAGCAGTTCTTC. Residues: CATSDQDREYNEQFF.

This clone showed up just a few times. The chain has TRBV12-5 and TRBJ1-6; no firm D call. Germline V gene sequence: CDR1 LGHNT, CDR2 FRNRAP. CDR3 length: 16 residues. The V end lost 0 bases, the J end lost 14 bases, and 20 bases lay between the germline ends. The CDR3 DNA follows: TGTGCTAGTGGTTTGGTATTGGGGTCCCAAATTGGGTCCCTCCACTTT. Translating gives CASGLVLGSQIGSLHF. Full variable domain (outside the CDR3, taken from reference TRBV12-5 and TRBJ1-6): DARVTQTPRHKVTEMGQEVTMRCQPILGHNTVFWYRQTMMQGLELLAYFRNRAPLDDSGMPKDRFSAEMPDATLATLKIQPSEPRDSAVYFCASGLVLGSQIGSLHFGNGTRLTVT.

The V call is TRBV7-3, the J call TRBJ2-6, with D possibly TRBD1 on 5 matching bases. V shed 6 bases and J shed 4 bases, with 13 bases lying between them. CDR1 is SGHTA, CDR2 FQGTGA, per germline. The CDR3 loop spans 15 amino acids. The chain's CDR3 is CASRNGAAGANVLTF. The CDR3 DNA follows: TGTGCCAGCAGAAATGGGGCGGCGGGGGCCAACGTCCTGACTTTC.

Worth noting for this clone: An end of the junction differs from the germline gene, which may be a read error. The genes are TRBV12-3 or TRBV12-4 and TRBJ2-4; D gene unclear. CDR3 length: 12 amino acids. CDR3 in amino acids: CASSLGGASRNF. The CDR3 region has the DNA TGTGCCAGCAGTTTAGGTGGTGCCTCAAGGAACTTC.

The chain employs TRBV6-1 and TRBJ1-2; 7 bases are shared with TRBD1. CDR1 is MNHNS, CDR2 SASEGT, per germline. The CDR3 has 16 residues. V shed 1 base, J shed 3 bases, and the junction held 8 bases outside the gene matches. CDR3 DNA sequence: TGTGCCAGCAGTGAAGAAACAGGGGTTTACGACTATGGCTACACCTTC. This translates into CASSEETGVYDYGYTF.

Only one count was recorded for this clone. The CDR3 DNA reads TGTGCCATCAGGAGGGACGATCAAATGAACACTGAAGCTTTCTTT. Its translation is CAIRRDDQMNTEAFF. The chain is built from TRBV10-3 and TRBJ1-1; D perhaps matches TRBD1 (5 bases). Germline V gives CDR1 ENHRY, CDR2 SYGVKD. CDR3 length: 15 amino acids. Deletions cut 6 bases from V and 0 bases from J, with 14 bases between.

CDR3 coding DNA: TGTGCCAGCAGCTCCCCGACGGGACACGGGCGGGGAGAGCAGTTCTTC. This gives the protein CASSSPTGHGRGEQFF. The chain carries TRBV11-3 and TRBJ2-1; tentatively, D is TRBD1 or TRBD2 (6 bases each). The CDR3 is 16 residues long. Germline loops: CDR1 SGHNT, CDR2 YENEEA. With 4 bases removed from V and 10 bases from J, the gap between germline ends came to 23 bases.

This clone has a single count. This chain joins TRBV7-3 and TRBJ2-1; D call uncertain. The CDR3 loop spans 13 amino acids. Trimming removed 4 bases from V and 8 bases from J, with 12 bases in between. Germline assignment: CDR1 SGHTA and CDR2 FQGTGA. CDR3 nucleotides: TGTGCCAGCAGCTCGACGGACGGTGATGAGCAGTTCTTC. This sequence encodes CASSSTDGDEQFF.

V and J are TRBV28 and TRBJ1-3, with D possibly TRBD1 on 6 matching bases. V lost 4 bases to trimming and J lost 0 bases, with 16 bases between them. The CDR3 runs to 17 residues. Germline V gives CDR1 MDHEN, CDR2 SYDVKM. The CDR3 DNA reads TGTGCCAGCAGTTGGGGGAACAGGGATCTCTCTGGAAACACCATATATTTT. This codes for CASSWGNRDLSGNTIYF. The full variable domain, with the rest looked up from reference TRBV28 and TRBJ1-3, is DVKVTQSSRYLVKRTGEKVFLECVQDMDHENMFWYRQDPGLGLRLIYFSYDVKMKEKGDIPEGYSVSREKKERFSLILESASTNQTSMYLCASSWGNRDLSGNTIYFGEGSWLTVV.

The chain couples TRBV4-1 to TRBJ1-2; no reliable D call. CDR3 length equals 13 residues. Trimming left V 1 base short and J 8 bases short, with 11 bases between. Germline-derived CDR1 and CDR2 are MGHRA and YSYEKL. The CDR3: CASSQVGARGYTF. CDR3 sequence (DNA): TGCGCCAGCAGCCAAGTAGGAGCTCGCGGCTACACCTTC.

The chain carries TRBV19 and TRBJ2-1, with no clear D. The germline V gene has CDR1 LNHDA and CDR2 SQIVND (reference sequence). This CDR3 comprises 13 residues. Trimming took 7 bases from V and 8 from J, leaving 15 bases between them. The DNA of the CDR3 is TGTGCCAGTACCCCGAAAAGACTTGATGAGCAGTTCTTC. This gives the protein CASTPKRLDEQFF.

Here the CDR3 reads CASSGLREGEQFF. For the CDR3, the DNA is TGTGCCAGCAGCGGACTGAGGGAGGGTGAGCAGTTCTTC. J is TRBJ2-1 and V is TRBV2; the match to TRBD2 covers 7 bases. This CDR3 has 13 amino acids. Germline CDR1 SNHLY, CDR2 FYNNEI. Trimming took 6 bases from V and 9 from J; bases not matched to a gene: 8.

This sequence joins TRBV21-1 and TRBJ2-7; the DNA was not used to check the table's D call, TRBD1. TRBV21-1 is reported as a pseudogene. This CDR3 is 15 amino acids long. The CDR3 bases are TGTGCCAGCAGCAAAGCCGGGACAGGGTCCCACGAGCAGTACTTC. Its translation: CASSKAGTGSHEQYF.

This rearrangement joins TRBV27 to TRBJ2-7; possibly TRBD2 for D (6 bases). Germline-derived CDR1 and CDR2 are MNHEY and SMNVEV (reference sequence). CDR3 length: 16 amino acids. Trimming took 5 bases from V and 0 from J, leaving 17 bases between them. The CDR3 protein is CASSLSPGLHSYEQYF. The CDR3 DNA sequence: TGTGCCAGCAGTCTGAGCCCGGGACTCCACTCCTACGAGCAGTACTTC.

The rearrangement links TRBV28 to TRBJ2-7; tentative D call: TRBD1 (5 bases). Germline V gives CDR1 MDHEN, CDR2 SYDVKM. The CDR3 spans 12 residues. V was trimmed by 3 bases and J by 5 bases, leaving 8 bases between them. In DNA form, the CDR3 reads TGTGCCAGCAGTTTCGTCAGGGACGAGCAGTACTTC. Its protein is CASSFVRDEQYF.

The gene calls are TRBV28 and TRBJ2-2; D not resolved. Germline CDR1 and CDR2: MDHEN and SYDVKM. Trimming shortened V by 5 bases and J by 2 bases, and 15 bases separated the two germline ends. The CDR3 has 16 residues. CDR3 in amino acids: CASSPPGRSNTGELFF. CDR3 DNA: TGTGCCAGCAGTCCCCCGGGCAGGTCCAACACCGGGGAGCTGTTTTTT.

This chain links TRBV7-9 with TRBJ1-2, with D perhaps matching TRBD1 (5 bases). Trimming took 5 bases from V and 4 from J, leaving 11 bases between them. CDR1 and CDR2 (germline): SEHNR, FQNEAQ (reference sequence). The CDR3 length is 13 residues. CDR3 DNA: TGTGCCAGCAGCCGTCAGGGAGGCTATGGCTACACCTTC. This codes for CASSRQGGYGYTF.

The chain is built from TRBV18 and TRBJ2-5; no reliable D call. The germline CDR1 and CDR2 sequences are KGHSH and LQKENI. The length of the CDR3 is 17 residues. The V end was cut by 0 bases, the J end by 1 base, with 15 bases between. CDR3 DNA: TGTGCCAGCTCACCACCACGTTTAACGGCCAGCCAAGAGACCCAGTACTTC. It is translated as CASSPPRLTASQETQYF. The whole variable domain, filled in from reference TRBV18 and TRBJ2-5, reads NAGVMQNPRHLVRRRGQEARLRCSPMKGHSHVYWYRQLPEEGLKFMVYLQKENIIDESGMPKERFSAEFPKEGPSILRIQQVVRGDSAAYFCASSPPRLTASQETQYFGPGTRLLVL.

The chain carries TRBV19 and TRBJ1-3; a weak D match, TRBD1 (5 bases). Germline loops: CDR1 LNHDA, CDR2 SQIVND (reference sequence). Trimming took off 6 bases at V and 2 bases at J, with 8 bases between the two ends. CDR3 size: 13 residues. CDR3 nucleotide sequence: TGTGCCAGTAGAGTGACAGCTGGAAACACCATATATTTT. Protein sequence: CASRVTAGNTIYF.

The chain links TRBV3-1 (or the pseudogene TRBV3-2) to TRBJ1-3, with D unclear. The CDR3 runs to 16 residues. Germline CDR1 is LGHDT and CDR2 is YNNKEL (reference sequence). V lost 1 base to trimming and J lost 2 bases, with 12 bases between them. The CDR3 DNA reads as TGTGCCAGCAGCCAAGGAAGGAGAGTGGCTGGAAACACCATATATTTT. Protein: CASSQGRRVAGNTIYF.

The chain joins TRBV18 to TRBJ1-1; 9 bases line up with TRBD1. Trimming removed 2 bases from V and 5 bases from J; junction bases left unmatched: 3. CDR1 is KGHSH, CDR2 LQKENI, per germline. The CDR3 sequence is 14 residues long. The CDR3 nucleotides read TGTGCCAGCTCACCAGGGACAGGGAGGACTGAAGCTTTCTTT. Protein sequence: CASSPGTGRTEAFF.

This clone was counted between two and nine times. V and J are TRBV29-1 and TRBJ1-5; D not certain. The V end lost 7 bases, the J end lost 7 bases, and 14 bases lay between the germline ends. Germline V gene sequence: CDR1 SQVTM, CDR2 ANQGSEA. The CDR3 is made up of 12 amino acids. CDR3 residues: CSGGEAEQPQHF. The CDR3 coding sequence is TGCAGCGGCGGTGAGGCGGAACAGCCCCAGCATTTT.

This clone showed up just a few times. The CDR3 DNA is TGTGCCAGCAGCTTGGACAGCGGGCGTGAAAAACTGTTTTTT. Residues: CASSLDSGREKLFF. The V call is TRBV5-4, the J call TRBJ1-4; D uncertain. Germline V gene sequence: CDR1 SGHNT, CDR2 YYREEE (reference sequence). V was cut by 0 bases and J by 7 bases, with 10 bases left in between. The CDR3 is 14 residues long.

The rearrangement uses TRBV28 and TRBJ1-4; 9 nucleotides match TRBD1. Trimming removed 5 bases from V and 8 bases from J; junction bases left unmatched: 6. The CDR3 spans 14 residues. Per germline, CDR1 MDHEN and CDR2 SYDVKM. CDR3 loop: CASSGTGRREKLFF. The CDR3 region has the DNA TGTGCCAGCAGTGGGACAGGGAGGCGCGAAAAACTGTTTTTT.

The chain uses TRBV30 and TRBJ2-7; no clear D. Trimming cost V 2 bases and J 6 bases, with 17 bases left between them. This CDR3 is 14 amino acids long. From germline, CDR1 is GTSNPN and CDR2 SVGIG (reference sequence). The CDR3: CAWSSGRPPGEQYF. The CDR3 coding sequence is TGTGCCTGGAGTTCAGGACGGCCGCCCGGCGAGCAGTACTTC.